This is a list of T cell receptor beta chains from one sample in a study of shared clonotypes between healthy human individuals. Profiling relied on immunoSEQ multiplex PCR, and the TCRdb table lists in-frame clones only, not all of them. The table has approximately 530,000 clones, 90% to 96% seen once. The sequencing sample was made of naive CD4+ T cells sorted from blood. The receptor set was obtained from a woman in her twenties or thirties in good health. Each CDR3 is given with its conserved first and last residue. D genes are given only for firm matches. The listing skips clone size in some rows; elsewhere it reads once, few, many or a size class.

V: TRBV18; size: .; J: TRBJ2-3; D: .; DNA: TGTGCCAGCTCACCAGCGGATCCTAGCACAGATACGCAGTATTTT; CDR3: CASSPADPSTDTQYF
V: TRBV28; size: .; J: TRBJ2-7; D: TRBD1; DNA: TGTGCCAGCAGTCGTGGAGGGACAGGGGACCGAGGGCAGTACTTC; CDR3: CASSRGGTGDRGQYF
V: TRBV10-1; size: .; J: TRBJ1-4; D: .; DNA: TGCGCCAGCAGCGAAACAGGTGAAAAACTGTTTTTT; CDR3: CASSETGEKLFF
V: TRBV6-1; size: .; J: TRBJ1-2; D: .; DNA: TGTGCCAGTGGGGGGGACGGGACCTATGGCTACACCTTC; CDR3: CASGGDGTYGYTF
V: TRBV2; size: few; J: TRBJ1-5; D: .; DNA: TGTGCCAGCAGTGTCTCAGGGAATGATCAGCCCCAGCATTTT; CDR3: CASSVSGNDQPQHF
V: TRBV5-1; size: .; J: TRBJ2-1; D: .; DNA: TGCGCCAGCAGCTCCCGTCAGGGCGGCAATGAGCAGTTCTTC; CDR3: CASSSRQGGNEQFF
V: TRBV28; size: .; J: TRBJ2-7; D: .; DNA: TGTGCCAGCAGGAGTCAGGGTAGGACCTACGAGCAGTACTTC; CDR3: CASRSQGRTYEQYF
V: TRBV23-1; size: .; J: TRBJ2-1; D: .; DNA: TGCGCCAGCAGTGTTTGGGGGAATGAGCAGTTCTTC; CDR3: CASSVWGNEQFF
V: TRBV5-1; size: .; J: TRBJ2-2; D: TRBD2; DNA: TGCGCCAGCAGCCTGACTAGCGGGAAAGCCGGGGAGCTGTTTTTT; CDR3: CASSLTSGKAGELFF
V: TRBV28; size: .; J: TRBJ2-7; D: .; DNA: TGTGCCAGCAGTTTATCGACCTCCGCCGGCCACCGCTACGAGCAGTACTTC; CDR3: CASSLSTSAGHRYEQYF
V: TRBV5-6; size: .; J: TRBJ1-2; D: .; DNA: TGTGCCAGCAGCTTGTATGGGGAATATGGCTACACCTTC; CDR3: CASSLYGEYGYTF
V: TRBV19; size: .; J: TRBJ2-1; D: TRBD2; DNA: TGTGCCAGTAGTATAGCAGCCCCCGCGCCGGGACTAAACCATTTAAATGAGCAGTTCTTC; CDR3: CASSIAAPAPGLNHLNEQFF
V: TRBV7-8; size: .; J: TRBJ1-2; D: .; DNA: TGTGCCAGCAGCTCGCAAAACTCCAACTATGACTACACCTTC; CDR3: CASSSQNSNYDYTF
V: TRBV5-1; size: few; J: TRBJ2-7; D: .; DNA: TGCGCCAGCAGCGACACGATGTACGAGCAGTACTTC; CDR3: CASSDTMYEQYF
V: TRBV7-9; size: .; J: TRBJ2-3; D: .; DNA: TGTGCCAGCAGCTTAGTTCCGGCGGATACGCAGTATTTT; CDR3: CASSLVPADTQYF
V: TRBV2; size: .; J: TRBJ2-7; D: .; DNA: TGTGCCAGCAGTGAAAGTCCGCCCGGCGAGCAGTACTTC; CDR3: CASSESPPGEQYF
V: TRBV5-5; size: .; J: TRBJ2-5; D: .; DNA: TGTGCCAGCTATGCACAAGAGACCCAGTACTTC; CDR3: CASYAQETQYF
V: TRBV28; size: once; J: TRBJ1-2; D: .; DNA: TGTGCCAGCAGTTTAACGTCCGATTACGGCTACACCTTC; CDR3: CASSLTSDYGYTF
V: TRBV18; size: once; J: TRBJ2-3; D: .; DNA: TGTGCCAGCTCAGGCGAGACAGATACGCAGTATTTT; CDR3: CASSGETDTQYF
V: TRBV14; size: .; J: TRBJ1-4; D: .; DNA: TGTGCCAGCAGCCGCCATGGGGCGCGGGCTGAAAAACTGTTTTTT; CDR3: CASSRHGARAEKLFF
V: TRBV7-2; size: .; J: TRBJ2-7; D: TRBD1; DNA: TGTGCCAGCAGCTTATATGGACAGGGGAGCTACGAGCAGTACTTC; CDR3: CASSLYGQGSYEQYF
V: TRBV18; size: .; J: TRBJ2-1; D: TRBD2; DNA: TGTGCCAGCTCACCACCACTGACCGGGACTAGGGGGGCTGAGCAGTTCTTC; CDR3: CASSPPLTGTRGAEQFF
V: TRBV2; size: .; J: TRBJ2-7; D: TRBD1; DNA: TGTGCCAGCGCTGGGACAGGGACACGCTACGAGCAGTACTTC; CDR3: CASAGTGTRYEQYF
V: TRBV29-1; size: .; J: TRBJ2-3; D: .; DNA: TGCAGCGTCCTGGTATATAGTGCGCAGTATTTT; CDR3: CSVLVYSAQYF